This T cell receptor beta chain was observed in a study of T-cell memory formation after mild COVID-19. Study summary: TCR clusters showed largely donor specificity. Study-level findings and limits: Clones that contracted from day 15 to 85 were balanced CD4/CD8, while later expanders leaned CD4+. Contracting CD4+ clones lay largely in CM and EM, with CD8+ ones residing in EMRA.

UMIs and sample barcodes were carried by the TCR alpha and TCR beta cDNA libraries that 5'RACE produced using constant-segment primers. TCRdb recomputed calls from the 5' RACE reads with MiXCR, one row per CDR3 protein. Among about 140,000 distinct CDR3 sequences listed, over 15% were seen once. As to this clonotype: The target antigen is unknown.

V lost 7 bases and J lost 1, with 16 bases in between. Germline-derived CDR1 and CDR2 are MNHEY and SVGEGT. CDR3 length: 16 residues. The genes are TRBV6-2 or TRBV6-3 and TRBJ2-2; the D gene is possibly TRBD1 (6 bases). The sequence came from an adult woman who had mild COVID-19 (a few samples of this study predate the infection). Cell type and time point are not known. The sequenced material came from PBMCs or a T cell subset sorted from them (not recorded which). The CDR3 spells CASTRLGTLNTGELFF. Here the CDR3 DNA reads TGTGCCAGCACTAGATTGGGGACACTGAACACCGGGGAGCTGTTTTTT.